This T cell receptor (beta chain) was identified in a study of T cell clonotyping in hematopoietic cell transplantation. Study-level information: Recipients' pretransplant samples followed cytoreduction.

Regarding this clone: Its antigen remains unknown.

Germline V gene data show CDR1 as MDHEN and CDR2 as SYDVKM. The V end was cut by 5 bases, the J end by 5 bases, with 16 bases between. This CDR3 comprises 15 residues. Produced via immunoSEQ multiplex PCR; TCRdb's table is partial and in-frame only. The profile covers 35,000 to 45,000 clones, with 95% appearing a single time and under 2% taken by the ten largest. Time point specified: recipient sample about 28 days before transplant, after cytoreduction. Study-wide findings and caveats: Pathologically expanded recipient clonotypes increased progressively from day 30 to day 180 as diversity fell. Graft donor and pretransplant recipient Inverse Simpson Index values predicted broader posttransplant TCR diversity.

The sample was peripheral blood mononuclear cells, taken before stem cell transplant. This receptor was taken from a man aged 40-49 years with chronic myeloid leukemia. Some clones in this sample may be carry-over from other donors' samples. V usage is TRBV28 and J usage is TRBJ2-4; D is possibly TRBD1 (6 bases). This chain's CDR3 is CASSPTGFRENIQYF. CDR3 DNA sequence: TGTGCCAGCAGTCCAACAGGGTTTAGGGAAAACATTCAGTACTTC.